A single sample is the source of the 22 T cell receptor beta chains below, sequenced in a study of T cells after yellow fever vaccination. TCRdb redid the calling of the 5' RACE reads with MiXCR, one entry per CDR3 protein. The repertoire includes roughly 320,000 distinct CDR3 sequences, approximately 12% of them detected once, and approximately 3.3% sits in the top ten. The specimen comprised CD4+ T cells sorted from PBMCs, sampled 45 days after the yellow fever booster vaccination. The source of these receptors is a man between 18 and 35 years old who received the YFV17D yellow fever vaccine.

The chain employs TRBV7-9 and TRBJ1-1; possible D gene TRBD1, 5 bases. The CDR3 spans 14 residues. The V and J ends lost 5 bases and 1 base respectively, with 11 bases between them. Germline-derived CDR1 and CDR2 are SEHNR and FQNEAQ (reference sequence). CDR3 in amino acids: CASSIHDRNTEAFF. CDR3 nucleotides: TGTGCCAGCAGCATCCATGACAGGAACACTGAAGCTTTCTTT.

This clonotype came up a few times. The CDR3 region is CASSQDSGGFQETQYF. In DNA, the CDR3 is TGCGCCAGCAGCCAAGATAGCGGGGGGTTTCAAGAGACCCAGTACTTC. The chain is built from TRBV4-3 and TRBJ2-5; TRBD2 agrees at 10 bases. The CDR3 length is 16 residues. V was clipped by 0 bases and J by 2 bases; unmatched bases: 3. Per the germline V gene, CDR1 is LGHNA and CDR2 is YSLEER.

The chain uses TRBV7-9 and TRBJ1-1, with 8 bases fitting TRBD1. CDR1 is SEHNR, CDR2 FQNEAQ, per germline (reference sequence). CDR3 length: 15 residues. Trimming at V came to 4 bases and at J to 1 base, leaving 5 bases not matched to a gene. CDR3 nucleotides: TGTGCCAGCAGCTGGGACAGGAGCCGGAACACTGAAGCTTTCTTT. Protein product: CASSWDRSRNTEAFF.

This clonotype was observed a handful of times. Compared with germline, one end of the junction differs, possibly owing to a read error. The rearrangement links TRBV12-3 or TRBV12-4 to TRBJ1-2; D gene ambiguous. The CDR3 length is 14 residues. CDR3 nucleotide sequence: TGTGCCAGCAGTTTCGTCGGACCCCACTATGGCTGCACCTTC. The encoded protein is CASSFVGPHYGCTF.

There are a few counts of this clonotype. The rearrangement links TRBV30 to TRBJ1-6; D ambiguous. The ends were cut back, 8 bases at V and 6 bases at J, with 11 bases in the middle. CDR3 length equals 12 residues. Per the germline V gene, CDR1 is GTSNPN and CDR2 is SVGIG (reference sequence). CDR3 amino acids: CASSPSNSPLHF. The CDR3 DNA is TGTGCCAGCTCCCCGAGTAATTCACCCCTCCACTTT.

In its sample, this clonotype was seen many times. V usage is TRBV27 and J usage is TRBJ2-7, with D possibly called TRBD1 or TRBD2 (6 bases each). Trimming removed 4 bases at V and 9 bases at J, with 28 bases between. Germline V lookup: CDR1 MNHEY, CDR2 SMNVEV (reference sequence). The CDR3 contains 17 residues. CDR3 in amino acids: CASSSLVGGYHTTRQYF. CDR3 nucleotides: TGTGCCAGCAGTTCTTTGGTGGGGGGCTACCATACCACCCGGCAGTACTTC.

This clonotype occurred many times. The chain carries TRBV29-1 and TRBJ1-2; D not certain. CDR3 length equals 11 residues. From germline, CDR1 is SQVTM and CDR2 ANQGSEA. Trimming cost V 3 bases and J 4 bases, with 6 bases left between them. Here the CDR3 reads CSVDLGYGYTF. In DNA form, the CDR3 reads TGCAGCGTTGACCTGGGCTATGGCTACACCTTC.

The chain couples TRBV3-1 to TRBJ2-1; either TRBD1 or TRBD2 may supply D (5 bases each). CDR1 and CDR2 from the germline V gene are LGHDT and YNNKEL (reference sequence). This CDR3 contains 12 residues. V was cut by 3 bases and J by 9 bases, with 9 bases left in between. This CDR3 reads CASSQGRGEQFF. CDR3 DNA sequence: TGTGCCAGCAGCCAGGGACGGGGTGAGCAGTTCTTC.

In its sample, this clonotype was seen many times. The V call is TRBV6-1, the J call TRBJ1-1, with D unresolved. The V and J ends lost 7 bases and 2 bases respectively, with 11 bases between them. Germline-derived CDR1 and CDR2 are MNHNS and SASEGT. The CDR3 is 13 amino acids. In DNA form, the CDR3 reads TGTGCCAGCATCGACAAGCTAAACACTGAAGCTTTCTTT. Its translation is CASIDKLNTEAFF.

This chain uses TRBV4-3 with TRBJ2-7; either TRBD1 or TRBD2 may supply D (5 bases each). Germline CDR1 LGHNA, CDR2 YSLEER. The CDR3 consists of 15 residues. V was clipped by 2 bases and J by 4 bases, with 15 bases between them. CDR3 in amino acids: CASSQYKGPVYEQYF. The CDR3 region has the DNA TGCGCCAGCAGCCAATATAAGGGACCCGTTTACGAGCAGTACTTC.

This clonotype was counted ten times or more. The chain is built from TRBV18 and TRBJ2-7; TRBD1 matches at 7 bases. The V segment lost 3 bases and the J segment 5 bases; nucleotides outside the gene matches: 7. The germline V gene encodes CDR1 KGHSH and CDR2 LQKENI. This CDR3 is built from 14 residues. CDR3: CASSPDRVGHEQYF. The CDR3 DNA reads as TGTGCCAGCTCACCTGACAGGGTAGGCCACGAGCAGTACTTC.

V and J are TRBV27 and TRBJ2-3; D gene uncertain. Per the germline V gene, CDR1 is MNHEY and CDR2 is SMNVEV (reference sequence). The CDR3 loop spans 14 amino acids. With 3 bases removed from V and 1 base from J, the gap between germline ends came to 8 bases. The CDR3 coding sequence is TGTGCCAGCAGTTTCACCCGGGGCACAGATACGCAGTATTTT. It yields the protein CASSFTRGTDTQYF.

This chain uses TRBV9 with TRBJ1-6, with 7 positions matching TRBD1. The V gene's germline CDR1 is SGDLS and CDR2 YYNGEE. The CDR3 runs to 14 residues. V was pared by 7 bases and J by 7 bases, with 8 bases of the junction left unmatched. CDR3 loop: CASGGGQKNSPLHF. As DNA, the CDR3 is TGTGCCAGCGGGGGGGGACAGAAGAATTCACCCCTCCACTTT.

This clonotype was seen many times. The CDR3 is CASSVGQGAETQYF. CDR3 in DNA: TGCGCCAGCAGCGTCGGACAGGGAGCGGAGACCCAGTACTTC. The genes are TRBV5-1 and TRBJ2-5; 8 bases fit TRBD1. Germline V CDR1 and CDR2: SGHRS, YFSETQ. The CDR3 totals 14 residues. V trimming: 4 bases; J trimming: 5 bases; junction bases outside the gene matches: 7.

A word on this clonotype: A much larger clonotype is one base distant, so this may be a read error. The V call is TRBV4-3, the J call TRBJ2-5; D call uncertain. Between the trimmed V and J ends, which lost 0 bases and 6 bases, there was a span of 11 bases. Germline V gene lookup returns CDR1 LGHNA and CDR2 YSLEER. The CDR3 loop spans 14 amino acids. The CDR3 sequence is CASSQDLAGKTQYF. In DNA form, the CDR3 reads TGCGCCAGCAGCCAAGATTTAGCCGGCAAGACCCAGTACTTC.

This clonotype has more than one count but fewer than ten. The CDR3 DNA sequence: TGCAGTGCTGCCTTCGGACGGCATGGCTACACCTTC. It translates to CSAAFGRHGYTF. The chain links TRBV20-1 to TRBJ1-2; D gene uncertain. Between the trimmed V and J ends, which lost 5 bases and 6 bases, there was a span of 13 bases. CDR3 length equals 12 residues. Germline V gene data show CDR1 as DFQATT and CDR2 as SNEGSKA (reference sequence).

In this sample, this clonotype turned up a few times. The junction and the germline gene differ at one end; a read error may be behind it. The chain is built from TRBV5-1 and TRBJ1-1; 10 bases line up with TRBD1. Germline V lookup: CDR1 SGHRS, CDR2 YFSETQ. The CDR3 spans 17 residues. The CDR3 protein is CASSLVKQGQGSTEDFF. The CDR3 DNA is TGCGCCAGCAGCTTGGTAAAACAGGGACAGGGGTCCACTGAAGATTTCTTT.

This clonotype was detected a few times. The V call is TRBV3-1, the J call TRBJ2-3; 7 nucleotides match TRBD1. This CDR3 is built from 15 residues. The junction had 6 bases not matched to a gene; V was cut back by 5 bases and J by 1 base. Germline CDR1 and CDR2: LGHDT and YNNKEL (reference sequence). The CDR3 nucleotides read TGTGCCAGCAGCTCCCTAGGGACAGGCACAGATACGCAGTATTTT. Translating it yields CASSSLGTGTDTQYF.

This clonotype turned up a few times. This rearrangement joins TRBV2 to TRBJ1-6, with TRBD1 as a possible D gene (6 bases). The germline gives CDR1 SNHLY, CDR2 FYNNEI. The CDR3 contains 11 residues. V lost 9 bases to trimming and J lost 7 bases, with 7 bases between them. The CDR3, as DNA: TGTGCCAGTGACAGGAATTCACCCCTCCACTTT. Encoded protein: CASDRNSPLHF.

The chain carries TRBV6-1 and TRBJ1-6; D remains unclear. The CDR3 spans 15 residues. The germline CDR1 and CDR2 sequences are MNHNS and SASEGT. V dropped 6 bases and J dropped 8 bases, with 17 bases sitting between them. The CDR3 region is CASRSGRVKDSPLHF. CDR3 nucleotides: TGTGCCAGCAGATCTGGACGGGTAAAGGATTCACCCCTCCACTTT.

This chain joins TRBV7-2 and TRBJ1-1; 9 nucleotides match TRBD1. The CDR3 has 15 residues. Germline loops: CDR1 SGHTA, CDR2 FQGNSA. V lost 4 bases and J lost 4; bases outside the gene matches: 7. The CDR3 region is CASSSLGQGGTEAFF. DNA for the CDR3: TGTGCCAGCAGCTCCCTGGGACAGGGAGGCACTGAAGCTTTCTTT.

This clonotype was detected many times. This chain's CDR3 is CATSARLGGETQYF. The CDR3 nucleotides read TGTGCCACCAGCGCTCGGTTGGGCGGGGAGACCCAGTACTTC. V gene TRBV15 combines with J gene TRBJ2-5, with a possible D match to TRBD2 (5 bases). The V end lost 5 bases, the J end lost 5 bases, and 15 bases lay between the germline ends. Germline V gene data show CDR1 as LNHNV and CDR2 as YYDKDF (reference sequence). CDR3 length: 14 amino acids. The whole variable domain, remainder taken from reference TRBV15 and TRBJ2-5, is DAMVIQNPRYQVTQFGKPVTLSCSQTLNHNVMYWYQQKSSQAPKLLFHYYDKDFNNEADTPDNFQSRRPNTSFCFLDIRSPGLGDTAMYLCATSARLGGETQYFGPGTRLLVL.